The 17 T cell receptor beta chains below were found in one sample sequenced in a study of long-term antiretroviral therapy in people with HIV. Sequencing used immunoSEQ v3.0 at survey level. Data came from immunoSEQ multiplex PCR; TCRdb stores just in-frame clones and leaves some out. The sample yields over 25,000 clones, 85% to 95% seen once. The sequencing used unsorted PBMCs, collected 6.2 years after starting antiretroviral therapy. The receptors derive from a man in his forties with HIV.

The chain recombines TRBV27 with TRBJ2-6, with D tentatively TRBD1 or TRBD2 (5 bases each). CDR3 length equals 20 residues. Per the germline V gene, CDR1 is MNHEY and CDR2 is SMNVEV (reference sequence). Trimming took 4 bases from V and 0 from J, leaving 22 bases between them. The CDR3 loop reads CASSSKFLTATSSGANVLTF. CDR3 bases: TGTGCCAGCAGTTCCAAATTTCTGACAGCTACTAGCTCTGGGGCCAACGTCCTGACTTTC.

This chain joins TRBV27 and TRBJ1-3, with D uncertain. This CDR3 region has 12 residues. The germline gives CDR1 MNHEY, CDR2 SMNVEV (reference sequence). V was trimmed by 8 bases and J by 0 bases, leaving 5 bases between them. CDR3: CASGYSGNTIYF. The CDR3, as DNA: TGTGCCAGCGGTTACTCTGGAAACACCATATATTTT.

The V and J genes are TRBV10-1 and TRBJ1-2; D might be TRBD1 (5 bases). V was pared by 6 bases and J by 4 bases, with 15 bases between. The CDR3 is made up of 14 amino acids. Germline V CDR1 and CDR2: WNHNN, SYGVQD (reference sequence). CDR3 amino acids: CASSLREGGYGYTF. The CDR3 coding sequence is TGCGCCAGCAGCCTCAGGGAGGGTGGCTATGGCTACACCTTC.

V gene TRBV14 combines with J gene TRBJ1-1, with D possibly matching TRBD1 (5 bases). The CDR3 is 17 amino acids. Germline CDR1 reads SGHDN; CDR2 reads FVKESK. Trimming pared 4 bases from V and 1 base from J, leaving 19 bases between. CDR3 sequence: CASSRDPQGRKNTEAFF. In DNA form, the CDR3 reads TGTGCCAGCAGCCGGGATCCCCAGGGCAGGAAGAACACTGAAGCTTTCTTT.

V and J are TRBV29-1 and TRBJ2-7; possible D gene TRBD1, 5 bases. V dropped 4 bases and J dropped 5 bases, with 18 bases sitting between them. This CDR3 contains 14 residues. Germline V lookup: CDR1 SQVTM, CDR2 ANQGSEA. The CDR3 coding sequence is TGCAGCGTTGCATTTGTCCAGGGTGTAAACGAGCAGTACTTC. This encodes CSVAFVQGVNEQYF.

Comment on this clone: Other DNA sequences in this specimen translate into the identical CDR3. The V gene is TRBV27, the J gene TRBJ2-2; unclear D gene. Germline lookup yields CDR1 MNHEY and CDR2 SMNVEV (reference sequence). Trimming shortened V by 3 bases and J by 2 bases, and 4 bases separated the two germline ends. This CDR3 has 13 residues. The DNA of the CDR3 is TGTGCCAGCAGTTTCGCTAACACCGGGGAGCTGTTTTTT. Translating gives CASSFANTGELFF.

The V and J genes are TRBV5-1 and TRBJ1-2; a possible D gene is TRBD1 (5 bases). The germline gives CDR1 SGHRS, CDR2 YFSETQ. The CDR3 runs 14 residues. Trimming removed 7 bases from V and 4 bases from J, with 17 bases in between. CDR3 sequence reads: CASSNVGTGYGYTF. CDR3 in DNA: TGCGCCAGCTCCAACGTAGGGACTGGCTATGGCTACACCTTC.

The chain is built from TRBV18 and TRBJ2-1; possible D gene TRBD1, 6 bases. Trimming took 4 bases from V and 12 from J, leaving 10 bases between them. The CDR3 spans 11 residues. Germline CDR1 and CDR2: KGHSH and LQKENI. CDR3 sequence reads: CASSQTQGQFF. The CDR3 region has the DNA TGTGCCAGCTCACAAACACAGGGGCAGTTCTTC.

The chain uses TRBV6-5 and TRBJ1-1; D is unresolved. The CDR3 sequence is 15 residues long. Per germline, CDR1 MNHEY and CDR2 SVGAGI. Deletions cut 0 bases from V and 0 bases from J, with 8 bases between. CDR3 nucleotides: TGTGCCAGCAGTTACTCGGGGAATTTGAACACTGAAGCTTTCTTT. Translated, it gives CASSYSGNLNTEAFF.

Concerning this clone: An end of the junction does not agree with germline; a read error may underlie this. This same CDR3 is encoded by further DNA sequences in the sample. This chain joins TRBV10-3 and TRBJ2-6; tentatively, D is TRBD1 (6 bases). Germline lookup yields CDR1 ENHRY and CDR2 SYGVKD. The length of the CDR3 is 13 residues. CDR3 sequence reads: CAISETGTNVLTF. As DNA, the CDR3 is TGTGCCATCAGTGAGACAGGGACCAATGTCCTGACTTTC.

The chain recombines TRBV19 with TRBJ2-5; 7 bases map to TRBD2. This CDR3 has 14 amino acids. The V segment lost 5 bases and the J segment 4 bases; nucleotides outside the gene matches: 7. In germline, CDR1 is LNHDA, CDR2 SQIVND (reference sequence). CDR3 sequence (DNA): TGTGCCAGTAGTTACCAGGGAGGGAGAGAGACCCAGTACTTC. It codes for CASSYQGGRETQYF.

The chain joins TRBV19 to TRBJ2-1; 9 nucleotides align to TRBD2. Looked up from germline, CDR1 is LNHDA and CDR2 is SQIVND (reference sequence). The CDR3 has 16 residues. V dropped 1 base and J dropped 9; count of bases not matched to a gene: 10. CDR3 nucleotides: TGTGCCAGTAGTATAGTAGGGCTAGCGGGATCGGGTGAGCAGTTCTTC. Its translation: CASSIVGLAGSGEQFF.

The chain has TRBV11-2 and TRBJ2-7; no clear D gene. The CDR3 runs to 14 residues. Germline CDR1 is SGHAT and CDR2 is FQNNGV. Trimming left V 1 base short and J 1 base short, with 8 bases between. The CDR3 protein is CASSLGDRSYEQYF. CDR3 DNA: TGTGCCAGCAGCTTAGGAGACCGATCCTACGAGCAGTACTTC.

The chain employs TRBV25-1 and TRBJ2-2, with 9 bases identical to TRBD2. Losses at the gene ends were 2 bases for V and 4 bases for J; bases not matched to a gene: 5. This CDR3 has 16 residues. Germline V CDR1 and CDR2: MGHDK, SYGVNS. CDR3 residues: CASSEQQTSGTGELFF. As DNA, the CDR3 is TGTGCCAGCAGTGAACAGCAGACTAGCGGCACCGGGGAGCTGTTTTTT.

V and J are TRBV7-2 and TRBJ2-2; 8 nucleotides match TRBD2. V was clipped by 5 bases and J by 0 bases; unmatched bases: 2. This CDR3 has 15 residues. The V gene's germline CDR1 is SGHTA and CDR2 FQGNSA. CDR3: CASSRGGPNTGELFF. Here the CDR3 DNA reads TGTGCCAGCAGCCGGGGGGGCCCGAACACCGGGGAGCTGTTTTTT.

This sequence joins TRBV28 and TRBJ1-2; possibly TRBD1 for D (6 bases). This CDR3 is 13 amino acids long. The germline V gene has CDR1 MDHEN and CDR2 SYDVKM. Trimming took 6 bases from V and 8 from J, leaving 16 bases between them. CDR3 loop: CASSSLGGGGYTF. The CDR3 nucleotides are TGTGCCAGCAGCTCTTTGGGGGGCGGAGGCTACACCTTC.

The rearrangement links TRBV4-3 to TRBJ1-3; D perhaps matches TRBD1 (5 bases). V was pared by 0 bases and J by 3 bases, with 12 bases between. The CDR3 is 16 residues long. Germline-derived CDR1 and CDR2 are LGHNA and YSLEER. The CDR3: CASSQEPAGIGNTIYF. CDR3 DNA: TGCGCCAGCAGCCAAGAACCGGCAGGGATTGGAAACACCATATATTTT.